A selection of T cell receptor beta chains follows, all from one sample in a study of T cell responses to AZD1222 COVID-19 vaccine. Method: immunoSEQ multiplex PCR; TCRdb's copy keeps in-frame clones and lacks some. The sample has just over 80,000 clones, about 87% seen once. The sample in question was peripheral blood, obtained on day 0 of AZD1222 vaccination. These receptor sequences come from an adult in good health. The CDR3 runs from the conserved cysteine through the conserved F or W. The order of the fields is V gene, clone size, J gene, D gene, CDR3 protein, CDR3 DNA. A D gene is named only where the DNA matches it firmly. Clone size is not always given. Where it is, it says once, few, many or a class for expanded clones.

V: TRBV6-5; size: NA; J: TRBJ2-3; D: TRBD1; CDR3: CASSYFSGTGDTQYF; DNA: TGTGCCAGCAGTTACTTTTCCGGGACAGGGGATACGCAGTATTTT
V: TRBV6-5; size: NA; J: TRBJ1-1; D: NA; CDR3: CAIRLGPEAFF; DNA: TGTGCCATTCGATTGGGTCCTGAAGCTTTCTTT
V: TRBV4-2; size: NA; J: TRBJ2-1; D: TRBD2; CDR3: CASSQVLAGGHEQFF; DNA: TGTGCCAGCAGCCAAGTCCTAGCGGGGGGCCATGAGCAGTTCTTC
V: TRBV18; size: NA; J: TRBJ2-3; D: TRBD2; CDR3: CASSPLPTSGSADTQYF; DNA: TGTGCCAGCTCACCACTCCCGACTAGCGGTTCTGCGGATACGCAGTATTTT
V: TRBV27; size: NA; J: TRBJ2-2; D: TRBD1; CDR3: CASSRQGLPGGELFF; DNA: TGTGCCAGCAGCAGACAGGGGCTCCCCGGCGGGGAGCTGTTTTTT
V: TRBV4-1; size: NA; J: TRBJ1-4; D: NA; CDR3: CASSLRLNEKLFF; DNA: TGCGCCAGCAGCCTCCGCCTGAATGAAAAACTGTTTTTT
V: TRBV27; size: NA; J: TRBJ1-6; D: NA; CDR3: CASSLSGSYNSPLHF; DNA: TGTGCCAGCAGTTTATCCGGCAGTTATAATTCACCCCTCCACTTT
V: TRBV6-2/TRBV6-3; size: NA; J: TRBJ1-5; D: TRBD1; CDR3: CASSATGRGPQTQHF; DNA: TGTGCCAGCAGTGCCACAGGGAGGGGGCCCCAAACCCAGCATTTT
V: TRBV14; size: NA; J: TRBJ1-6; D: NA; CDR3: CASSQERFSPLHF; DNA: TGTGCCAGCAGCCAAGAGAGGTTTTCACCCCTCCACTTT
V: TRBV5-1; size: once; J: TRBJ1-2; D: NA; CDR3: CASSLGQDKYGYTF; DNA: TGCGCCAGCAGCTTGGGACAGGATAAGTATGGCTACACCTTC
V: TRBV7-3; size: NA; J: TRBJ2-1; D: TRBD2; CDR3: CASSLRRGGFYNEQFF; DNA: TGTGCCAGCAGCTTAAGACGGGGGGGATTCTACAATGAGCAGTTCTTC
V: TRBV30; size: NA; J: TRBJ1-1; D: NA; CDR3: CAWSAGARVEAFF; DNA: TGTGCCTGGAGTGCTGGGGCGCGTGTTGAAGCTTTCTTT
V: TRBV28; size: once; J: TRBJ2-2; D: NA; CDR3: CASSLVSNTGELFF; DNA: TGTGCCAGCAGTTTGGTGTCGAACACCGGGGAGCTGTTTTTT
V: TRBV6-5; size: NA; J: TRBJ1-2; D: NA; CDR3: CASRETANYGYTF; DNA: TGTGCCAGCAGGGAGACTGCTAACTATGGCTACACCTTC
V: TRBV5-5; size: NA; J: TRBJ1-1; D: NA; CDR3: CASSSDPYTEAFF; DNA: TGTGCCAGCAGCTCGGACCCGTACACTGAAGCTTTCTTT
V: TRBV5-1; size: NA; J: TRBJ1-1; D: TRBD1; CDR3: CASNQGANTEAFF; DNA: TGCGCCAGCAATCAGGGGGCGAACACTGAAGCTTTCTTT
V: TRBV5-6; size: NA; J: TRBJ1-1; D: NA; CDR3: CASTLNRVNTEAFF; DNA: TGTGCCAGTACACTAAACAGGGTGAACACTGAAGCTTTCTTT
V: TRBV11-3; size: NA; J: TRBJ2-5; D: TRBD2; CDR3: CASSFSGGGETQYF; DNA: TGTGCCAGCAGCTTTAGCGGGGGGGGAGAGACCCAGTACTTC
V: TRBV29-1; size: NA; J: TRBJ2-1; D: NA; CDR3: CSVEDRRNSISHNEQFF; DNA: TGCAGCGTTGAAGACCGTAGAAACAGCATCTCCCACAATGAGCAGTTCTTC
V: TRBV6-1; size: few; J: TRBJ1-1; D: NA; CDR3: CASSEGRAGGLEAFF; DNA: TGTGCCAGCAGTGAAGGCAGGGCTGGGGGCCTTGAAGCTTTCTTT
V: TRBV7-8; size: once; J: TRBJ2-2; D: NA; CDR3: CASSLGRWARGELFF; DNA: TGTGCCAGCAGCTTAGGCCGATGGGCTAGGGGGGAGCTGTTTTTT
V: TRBV2; size: NA; J: TRBJ1-1; D: NA; CDR3: CASIRSDGTEAFF; DNA: TGTGCCAGCATTCGTAGTGATGGCACTGAAGCTTTCTTT
V: TRBV7-9; size: NA; J: TRBJ2-7; D: TRBD1; CDR3: CASSLPHGDSYEQYF; DNA: TGTGCCAGCAGCTTACCCCACGGGGACAGCTACGAGCAGTACTTC